Listed below are T cell receptor beta chains from one sample, sequenced in a study of Ad26.COV2.S vaccination and SARS-CoV-2 variants. Sequencing used immunoSEQ multiplex PCR; TCRdb keeps in-frame clones, though not all of them. The table has hundreds of thousands of clones, 70% to 90% seen once; the top ten hold approximately 1.5%. The sequenced sample was peripheral blood, obtained in a trial of Ad26.COV2.S vaccine versus placebo. The receptors originated from a person between 18 and 65 years old who received the Ad26.COV2.S COVID-19 vaccine or a placebo. The CDR3 runs from the conserved cysteine through the conserved F or W. The D gene is left open where the match is weak. Size values are once, few and many counts, or a class for expanded clones, and some rows have none.

size	J	length	V	D	CDR3	DNA
.	TRBJ1-1	14	TRBV7-2	.	CASSLQGWNTEAFF	TGTGCCAGCAGCTTGCAGGGCTGGAACACTGAAGCTTTCTTT
.	TRBJ2-3	16	TRBV30	TRBD2	CAWSVRLGRATDTQYF	TGTGCCTGGAGTGTCAGGCTAGGGAGGGCCACAGATACGCAGTATTTT
.	TRBJ2-6	17	TRBV9	TRBD1	CASSGGQGAPGANVLTF	TGTGCCAGCAGCGGGGGACAGGGGGCCCCTGGGGCCAACGTCCTGACTTTC
.	TRBJ2-1	14	TRBV3-1/TRBV3-2	.	CASSQVGLYSEQFF	TGTGCCAGCAGCCAAGTGGGACTGTACAGTGAGCAGTTCTTC
.	TRBJ1-4	16	TRBV29-1	.	CSAPESQDPTNEKLFF	TGCAGCGCTCCAGAAAGCCAAGATCCAACTAATGAAAAACTGTTTTTT
.	TRBJ2-5	15	TRBV24-1	TRBD1	CATSDRTGGIETQYF	TGTGCCACCAGTGACCGCACAGGGGGCATAGAGACCCAGTACTTC
.	TRBJ1-2	12	TRBV10-3	.	CAISESGVGYTF	TGTGCCATCAGTGAGTCAGGGGTAGGCTACACCTTC
.	TRBJ1-5	14	TRBV19	.	CASKETGSNQPQHF	TGTGCCAGTAAAGAGACGGGTAGCAATCAGCCCCAGCATTTT
once	TRBJ1-1	13	TRBV4-2	.	CASSQSGRAEAFF	TGTGCCAGCAGCCAATCTGGTAGGGCTGAAGCTTTCTTT
.	TRBJ1-5	14	TRBV6-5	.	CASSLAGANQPQHF	TGTGCCAGCAGTCTCGCAGGGGCGAATCAGCCCCAGCATTTT
.	TRBJ1-5	14	TRBV6-2/TRBV6-3	TRBD1	CASSPPRGDQPQHF	TGTGCCAGCAGCCCACCCAGGGGGGATCAGCCCCAGCATTTT
.	TRBJ1-2	14	TRBV19	.	CASSISPQFYGYTF	TGTGCCAGTAGTATATCCCCACAGTTCTATGGCTACACCTTC
.	TRBJ2-7	14	TRBV19	TRBD1	CASSPGQGAYEQYF	TGTGCCAGTAGTCCGGGACAGGGAGCCTACGAGCAGTACTTC
.	TRBJ1-1	15	TRBV6-5	TRBD1	CASSYTQGAGTEAFF	TGTGCCAGCAGTTACACCCAGGGGGCGGGCACTGAAGCTTTCTTT
.	TRBJ2-3	17	TRBV5-1	TRBD2	CASSPYRTSGPTDTQYF	TGCGCCAGCAGCCCTTACCGGACTAGCGGGCCCACAGATACGCAGTATTTT
.	TRBJ1-1	13	TRBV5-1	.	CASSSQVNTEAFF	TGCGCCAGCAGCTCACAGGTTAACACTGAAGCTTTCTTT
once	TRBJ2-5	13	TRBV19	.	CASSIGRQETQYF	TGTGCCAGTAGTATTGGGAGGCAAGAGACCCAGTACTTC
.	TRBJ2-7	19	TRBV11-2	.	CASSLDGWGLQPKTYEQYF	TGTGCCAGCAGCTTAGATGGGTGGGGGCTCCAACCCAAAACCTACGAGCAGTACTTC
.	TRBJ1-1	12	TRBV6-5	TRBD1	CATTGRNTEAFF	TGTGCCACGACAGGGAGGAACACTGAAGCTTTCTTT
.	TRBJ1-1	15	TRBV18	.	CASSPEGWGNTEAFF	TGTGCCAGCTCACCAGAGGGATGGGGGAACACTGAAGCTTTCTTT
.	TRBJ1-4	15	TRBV18	TRBD1	CASSGDSLPNEKLFF	TGTGCCAGCTCAGGGGACAGTCTTCCTAATGAAAAACTGTTTTTT
.	TRBJ1-4	17	TRBV27	TRBD1	CASSLSGQGGEGEKLFF	TGTGCCAGCAGTTTATCCGGACAGGGGGGTGAAGGAGAAAAACTGTTTTTT
.	TRBJ2-5	15	TRBV2	TRBD1	CASSLQGAGQETQYF	TGTGCCAGCAGCCTACAGGGGGCGGGTCAAGAGACCCAGTACTTC
.	TRBJ1-5	15	TRBV2	TRBD1	CASSAGTGDNQPQHF	TGTGCCAGCAGTGCCGGGACAGGGGACAATCAGCCCCAGCATTTT
.	TRBJ2-5	14	TRBV6-5	.	CASSYHASQETQYF	TGTGCCAGCAGCTACCACGCTAGCCAAGAGACCCAGTACTTC
once	TRBJ2-3	12	TRBV27	.	CASRTATDTQYF	TGTGCCAGCAGGACCGCTACAGATACGCAGTATTTT
.	TRBJ2-5	16	TRBV5-5	.	CASSPGRDSGLETQYF	TGTGCCAGCAGTCCGGGGCGGGACAGTGGCCTAGAGACCCAGTACTTC
.	TRBJ2-5	19	TRBV10-1	TRBD2	CASSESILAGGKGSETQYF	TGCGCCAGCAGTGAGTCGATCCTAGCGGGAGGGAAGGGGTCGGAGACCCAGTACTTC
.	TRBJ2-5	14	TRBV12-5	.	CASGFPSSGETQYF	TGTGCTAGTGGTTTCCCTTCTAGTGGGGAGACCCAGTACTTC
.	TRBJ2-3	15	TRBV5-1	.	CASSYSVGGTDTQYF	TGCGCCAGCAGCTACTCAGTGGGGGGCACAGATACGCAGTATTTT
.	TRBJ2-2	16	TRBV7-9	.	CASSPPGGPNTGELFF	TGTGCCAGCAGCCCCCCTGGGGGCCCGAACACCGGGGAGCTGTTTTTT
.	TRBJ2-7	13	TRBV24-1	.	CATSEGPSYEQYF	TGTGCCACCAGTGAAGGGCCTTCCTACGAGCAGTACTTC
.	TRBJ2-5	16	TRBV4-1	TRBD2	CASSLTAGGRLETQYF	TGCGCCAGCAGCCTCACAGCGGGGGGGCGGTTGGAGACCCAGTACTTC
.	TRBJ1-4	17	TRBV4-2	.	CASSHSSSSATNEKLFF	TGTGCCAGCAGCCACTCAAGCAGTTCAGCAACTAATGAAAAACTGTTTTTT
.	TRBJ2-2	16	TRBV7-3	TRBD2	CASSYSGGANTGELFF	TGTGCCAGCAGCTATAGCGGGGGAGCGAACACCGGGGAGCTGTTTTTT
.	TRBJ2-5	11	TRBV5-1	.	CASSAQETQYF	TGCGCCAGCAGCGCCCAAGAGACCCAGTACTTC
.	TRBJ1-3	10	TRBV5-1	.	CAPDLDTIYF	TGCGCCCCCGATCTCGACACCATATATTTT
.	TRBJ2-4	16	TRBV27	.	CASSPTRTVAKNIQYF	TGTGCCAGCAGTCCAACTAGGACCGTGGCCAAAAACATTCAGTACTTC
.	TRBJ2-1	15	TRBV5-6	.	CASSYTSIGGYEQFF	TGTGCCAGCAGTTATACTAGCATAGGGGGGTATGAGCAGTTCTTC
.	TRBJ1-6	15	TRBV5-4	.	CASSIPGANNSPLHF	TGTGCCAGCAGCATCCCAGGGGCCAATAATTCACCCCTCCACTTT
.	TRBJ2-1	12	TRBV18	.	CASSQGYNEQFF	TGTGCCAGCTCACAGGGCTACAATGAGCAGTTCTTC
.	TRBJ2-7	18	TRBV7-4	TRBD1	CASSLRRSLGTGGSEQYF	TGTGCCAGCAGCTTAAGAAGGTCCCTCGGGACAGGGGGGTCCGAGCAGTACTTC
.	TRBJ2-2	16	TRBV11-2	.	CASSSHLQGNTGELFF	TGTGCCAGCAGCTCGCACCTACAGGGGAACACCGGGGAGCTGTTTTTT
.	TRBJ2-2	17	TRBV2	.	CASGRGLAGRRTGELFF	TGTGCCAGCGGCAGGGGGCTAGCGGGAAGACGGACCGGGGAGCTGTTTTTT